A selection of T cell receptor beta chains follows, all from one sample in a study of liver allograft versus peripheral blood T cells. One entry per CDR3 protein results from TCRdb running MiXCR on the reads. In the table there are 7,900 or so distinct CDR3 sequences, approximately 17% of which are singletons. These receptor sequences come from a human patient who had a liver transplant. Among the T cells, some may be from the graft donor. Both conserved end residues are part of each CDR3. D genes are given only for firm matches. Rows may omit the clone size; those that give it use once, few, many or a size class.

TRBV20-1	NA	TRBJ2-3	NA	CSARLSDTQYF	TGCAGTGCTAGGCTGTCCGATACGCAGTATTTT
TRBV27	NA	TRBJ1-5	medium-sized	CASSMVGSWNQPQHF	TGTGCCAGCAGTATGGTCGGCAGTTGGAATCAGCCCCAGCATTTT
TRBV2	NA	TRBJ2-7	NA	CASSGIRGIGEQYF	TGTGCCAGCAGTGGGATACGGGGGATAGGCGAGCAGTACTTC
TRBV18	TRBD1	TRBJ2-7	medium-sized	CASSQRGQGVREQYF	TGTGCCAGCTCCCAGCGGGGACAGGGGGTAAGAGAGCAGTACTTC
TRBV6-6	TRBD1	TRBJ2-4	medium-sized	CASSYGGQYKNIQYF	TGTGCCAGCAGTTACGGGGGACAGTACAAAAACATTCAGTACTTC
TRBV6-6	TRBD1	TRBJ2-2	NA	CASSPGDRGFIGELFF	TGTGCCAGCAGTCCTGGGGACAGGGGGTTCATCGGGGAGCTGTTTTTT
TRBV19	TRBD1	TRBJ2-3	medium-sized	CASSSRDRGTTDTQYF	TGTGCCAGTAGTTCCCGGGACAGGGGTACAACAGATACGCAGTATTTT
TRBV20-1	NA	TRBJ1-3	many	CSARTSGNTIYF	TGCAGTGCTAGGACCAGCGGAAACACCATATATTTT
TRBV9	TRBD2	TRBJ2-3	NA	CASSVALGGTDTQYF	TGTGCCAGCAGCGTAGCTTTGGGGGGGACAGATACGCAGTATTTT
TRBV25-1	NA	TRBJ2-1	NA	CATTLGTYNEQFF	TGTGCCACCACCTTGGGCACCTACAATGAGCAGTTCTTC
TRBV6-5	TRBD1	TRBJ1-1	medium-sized	CASSWTGENTEAFF	TGTGCCAGCAGTTGGACAGGGGAGAACACTGAAGCTTTCTTT
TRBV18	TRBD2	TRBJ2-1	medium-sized	CASSPRLAGSYNEQFF	TGTGCCAGCTCACCCCGACTAGCGGGGAGTTACAATGAGCAGTTCTTC
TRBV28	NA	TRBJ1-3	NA	CASSLNQGNTIYF	TGTGCCAGCAGTTTAAATCAGGGAAACACCATATATTTT
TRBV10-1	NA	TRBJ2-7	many	CASTKLAGGGSYEQYF	TGCGCCAGCACAAAACTCGCGGGCGGTGGCTCCTACGAGCAGTACTTC
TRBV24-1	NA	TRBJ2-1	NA	CATSTAPRGEQFF	TGTGCCACCAGTACAGCACCTCGTGGTGAGCAGTTCTTC
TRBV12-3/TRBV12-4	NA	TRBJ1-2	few	CASNADRRAYGYTF	TGTGCCAGCAACGCGGACAGACGTGCCTATGGCTACACCTTC
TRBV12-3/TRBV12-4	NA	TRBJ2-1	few	CASSLEWESDEQFF	TGTGCCAGCAGTTTAGAGTGGGAGTCAGATGAGCAGTTCTTC
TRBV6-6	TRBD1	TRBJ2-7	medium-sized	CASSRTGAYEQYF	TGTGCCAGCAGTAGGACAGGAGCCTACGAGCAGTACTTC
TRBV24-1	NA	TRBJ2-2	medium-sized	CATSDSQAGELFF	TGTGCCACCAGTGACTCACAGGCCGGGGAGCTGTTTTTT
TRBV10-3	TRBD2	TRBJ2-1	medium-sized	CATQLAEYNEQFF	TGTGCCACTCAACTAGCGGAATACAATGAGCAGTTCTTC
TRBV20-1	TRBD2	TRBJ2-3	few	CSAISGIGADTQYF	TGCAGTGCCATTAGCGGGATCGGTGCAGATACGCAGTATTTT
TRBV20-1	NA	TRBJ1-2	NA	CSAREREGYTF	TGCAGTGCTAGAGAAAGAGAAGGCTACACCTTC
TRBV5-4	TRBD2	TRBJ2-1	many	CASSPPASGSYEQFF	TGTGCCAGCAGCCCCCCGGCGAGCGGGAGCTATGAGCAGTTCTTC
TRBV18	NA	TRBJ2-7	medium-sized	CASSLTDHAGHQYEQYF	TGTGCCAGCTCTCTTACGGACCACGCAGGGCATCAGTACGAGCAGTACTTC
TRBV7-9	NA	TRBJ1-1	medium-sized	CASRDRDTEAFF	TGTGCCAGCAGGGACAGAGACACTGAAGCTTTCTTT
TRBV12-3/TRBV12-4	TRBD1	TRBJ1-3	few	CASSWDRFGNTIYF	TGTGCCAGCAGTTGGGACAGGTTCGGAAACACCATATATTTT
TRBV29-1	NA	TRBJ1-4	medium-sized	CSVERGQKLFF	TGCAGCGTTGAACGGGGGCAGAAACTGTTTTTT